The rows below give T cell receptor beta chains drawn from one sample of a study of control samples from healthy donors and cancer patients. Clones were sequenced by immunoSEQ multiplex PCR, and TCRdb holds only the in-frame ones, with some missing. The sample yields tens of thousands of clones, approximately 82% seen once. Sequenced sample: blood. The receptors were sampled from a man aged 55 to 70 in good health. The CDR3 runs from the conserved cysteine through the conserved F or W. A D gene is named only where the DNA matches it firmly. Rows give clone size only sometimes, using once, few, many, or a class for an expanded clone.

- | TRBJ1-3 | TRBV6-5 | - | TGTGCCAGCACTACCGGGGGGGCTGGAAACACCATATATTTT | CASTTGGAGNTIYF
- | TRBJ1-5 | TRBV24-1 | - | TGTGCCACCTCCCAGGGGCCAGAGCCCCAGCATTTT | CATSQGPEPQHF
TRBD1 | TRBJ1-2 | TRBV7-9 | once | TGTGCCAGCAGCTTATTACAGGGGGCCTATGGCTACACCTTC | CASSLLQGAYGYTF
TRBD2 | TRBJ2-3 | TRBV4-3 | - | TGCGCCAGCAGCCAAGAGGGACTAGCGGAAAGCACAGATACGCAGTATTTT | CASSQEGLAESTDTQYF
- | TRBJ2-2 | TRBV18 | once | TGTGCCAGCTCACCTCGCCCAGGGGAGAGCACCGGGGAGCTGTTTTTT | CASSPRPGESTGELFF
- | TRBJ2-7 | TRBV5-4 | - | TGTGCCAGCAGCTTCGGCCAGGGGGGCGAGCAGTACTTC | CASSFGQGGEQYF
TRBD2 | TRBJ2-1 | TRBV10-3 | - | TGTGCCATCAGTGACGCTAGCGGGAGGTACAATGAGCAGTTCTTC | CAISDASGRYNEQFF
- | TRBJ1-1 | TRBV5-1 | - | TGCGCCAGCAGCTTGTTGGGGAATCGGGAGGGCACTGAAGCTTTCTTT | CASSLLGNREGTEAFF
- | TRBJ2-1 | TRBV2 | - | TGTGCCAGCAGTGAAGGGGGCAATGAGCAGTTCTTC | CASSEGGNEQFF
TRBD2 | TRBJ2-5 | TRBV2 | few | TGTGCCAGCAGTGAAGCGCGAAATAGCGGGAAGGAGACCCAGTACTTC | CASSEARNSGKETQYF
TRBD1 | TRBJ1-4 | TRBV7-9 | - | TGTGCCAGCAGCCAAAGACAGGGGGCTGAAAAACTGTTTTTT | CASSQRQGAEKLFF
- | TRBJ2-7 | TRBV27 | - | TGTGCCAGCAGTTTGTCGGTGCTGGGGCCTACCTACGAGCAGTACTTC | CASSLSVLGPTYEQYF
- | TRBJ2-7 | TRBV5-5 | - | TGTGCCAGCAGCTTGGTTGATGTACCAGGGGCATCCTACGAGCAGTACTTC | CASSLVDVPGASYEQYF
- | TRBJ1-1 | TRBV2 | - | TGTGCCAGCAGTGAACGTACTGAAGCTTTCTTT | CASSERTEAFF
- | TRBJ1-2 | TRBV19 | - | TGTGCCAGTAAAGAGCTCGGTACTGCTGGCTACACCTTC | CASKELGTAGYTF
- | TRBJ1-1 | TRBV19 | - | TGTGCCAGTAGCACGGGACTGATGAACACTGAAGCTTTCTTT | CASSTGLMNTEAFF
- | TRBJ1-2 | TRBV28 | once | TGTGCCAGCAGTTTAGCGACGGGCTATGGCTACACCTTC | CASSLATGYGYTF
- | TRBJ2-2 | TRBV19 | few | TGTGCCACACGGGACGGCGCGAACACCGGGGAGCTGTTTTTT | CATRDGANTGELFF
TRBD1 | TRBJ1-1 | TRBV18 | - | TGTGCCAGCTCACGACAGGGAATGAACACTGAAGCTTTCTTT | CASSRQGMNTEAFF
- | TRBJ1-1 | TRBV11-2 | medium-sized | TGTGCCAGCAGCTTAGATCCGGGAGGTGGGGAAGCTTTCTTT | CASSLDPGGGEAFF
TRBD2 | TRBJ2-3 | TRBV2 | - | TGTGCCAGCAGGGTACTAGCGGGAGTCCCCGCGGGGCGGTATTTT | CASRVLAGVPAGRYF
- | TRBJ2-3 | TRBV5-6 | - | TGTGCCAGCAGCTTTAGGAGGCTGGGGGCAGATACGCAGTATTTT | CASSFRRLGADTQYF
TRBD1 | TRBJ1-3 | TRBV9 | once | TGTGCCAGCAGCCCCGGACAGGTTTTCTCTGGAAACACCATATATTTT | CASSPGQVFSGNTIYF
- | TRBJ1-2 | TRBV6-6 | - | TGTGCCAGCAGTTACTCGACGTCAGACTATGGCTACACCTTC | CASSYSTSDYGYTF
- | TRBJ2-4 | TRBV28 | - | TGTGCCACTCTGGGGGCCAGGAGGGGGAACATTCAGTACTTC | CATLGARRGNIQYF
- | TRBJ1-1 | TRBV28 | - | TGTGCCAGCAGACCCCAGCAAACGAACACTGAAGCTTTCTTT | CASRPQQTNTEAFF
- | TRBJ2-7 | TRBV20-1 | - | TGCAGTGCCGTAACGAACTACGAGCAGTACTTC | CSAVTNYEQYF
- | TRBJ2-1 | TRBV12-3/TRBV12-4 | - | TGTGCCAGCAGCCCCAGTAGGAATGAGCAGTTCTTC | CASSPSRNEQFF
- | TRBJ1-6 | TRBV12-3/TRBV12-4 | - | TGTGCCAGCAGTCGCCAGATCGGGTCACCCCTCCACTTT | CASSRQIGSPLHF
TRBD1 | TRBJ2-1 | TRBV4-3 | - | TGCGCCAGCAGCCAAAGGCTTCTAGGACAGGGGGCCGATGAGCAGTTCTTC | CASSQRLLGQGADEQFF
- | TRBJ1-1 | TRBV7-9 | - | TGTGCCAGCAGCTTAGACCACGCCCAGCCAGGAGCTTTCTTT | CASSLDHAQPGAFF
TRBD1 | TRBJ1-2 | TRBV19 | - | TGTGCCAGTAGTAAGGGGGGACAGGGTGTTGGCTACACCTTC | CASSKGGQGVGYTF
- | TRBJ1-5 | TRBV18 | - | TGTGCCAGCTCACACGGGAGGGAAGGCGCTCCCCAGCATTTT | CASSHGREGAPQHF
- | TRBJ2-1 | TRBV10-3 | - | TGTGCCATCAGTGCTCTCCTATCCCCTCAGGGCGAGCAGTTCTTC | CAISALLSPQGEQFF
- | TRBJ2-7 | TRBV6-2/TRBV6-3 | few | TGTGCCAGCAGTATTTTAGCGGCTCGCTACGAGCAGTACTTC | CASSILAARYEQYF
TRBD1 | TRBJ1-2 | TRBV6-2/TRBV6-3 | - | TGTGCCAGCAGCCAGGGGACAGACCCTGGCTACACCTTC | CASSQGTDPGYTF
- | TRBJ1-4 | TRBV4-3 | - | TGCGCCAGCAGCCAAGATACGGCTGCTACAACTAATGAAAAACTGTTTTTT | CASSQDTAATTNEKLFF